This T cell receptor beta chain came from a study of blood T cell repertoires in COVID-19. Study context: The United States, Italy and Spain provided the acute and convalescent COVID-19 samples. T cells, B-cell-depleted T cells, or PBMCs provided the cDNA or gDNA that served as material.

Trimming removed 6 bases from V and 5 bases from J, with 8 bases in between. CDR1 is DFQATT and CDR2 is SNEGSKA in the germline V gene (reference sequence). The CDR3 has 11 residues. Assay: immunoSEQ multiplex PCR; the TCRdb copy retains only in-frame clones and omits some. The profile shows 150,000 or so clones, roughly nine tenths of them singletons. Seattle-derived patients entered the study during active infection and were followed longitudinally. Concerning this clone itself: This specimen includes other DNA sequences encoding the same CDR3.

The genes are TRBV20-1 and TRBJ1-5; D remains unclear. Material: peripheral blood. The sequence was obtained from a woman aged 70-85 years with COVID-19, enrolled during active disease. CDR3 residues: CSASPDQPQHF. The DNA for the CDR3 is TGCAGTGCAAGCCCGGATCAGCCCCAGCATTTT.